The source of this T cell receptor (beta chain) is a study of cytomegalovirus exposure and HLA in healthy donors. Study-wide context: A previous analysis identified approximately 120 million unique TCR beta sequences derived from 180 million or so T cells. Study-level points and caveats: When presence/absence was analysed, sequencing depth was taken to be roughly uniform across donors. Common viral pathogens (according to a later analysis) appeared linked to several of the most significant clusters. Analysis was carried out at a later point, and it linked a missense DCLRE1C variant to TCR beta V- and J-gene trimming.

A multiplex PCR was run with 60 Vbeta primers and 13 Jbeta primers. Profiled with immunoSEQ multiplex PCR; TCRdb holds only in-frame clones, not every one. The sample holds 95,000 to 100,000 clones, over 65% seen once. This clone was seen a handful of times. Its target is not known. Per the germline V gene, CDR1 is SGHVS and CDR2 is FQNEAQ. The length of the CDR3 is 17 residues. J lost 7 bases, V lost 4 bases, and 10 bases had no gene match. Sequencing input: PBMCs. This TCR came from a male donor in good health and CMV-seronegative. V and J are TRBV7-8 and TRBJ1-4; the match to TRBD1 covers 12 bases. The CDR3 loop reads CASSSGTGGAVIEKLFF. The CDR3 DNA reads as TGTGCCAGCAGCTCTGGGACAGGGGGCGCGGTCATTGAAAAACTGTTTTTT.